The 32 T cell receptor beta chains below all came from one sample that was sequenced in a study of neurological immune-mediated disorders. Indicated time point: longitudinal time-point 3. TCRdb reanalysed the 5' RACE reads using MiXCR and keeps one entry per CDR3 protein. The table shows approximately 50,000 distinct CDR3 sequences, with 7% to 10% occurring only once. The material sequenced was PBMCs. Source of these receptors: a woman between 40 and 50 years old in good health.

Ten or more counts support this clonotype. The chain is built from TRBV11-1 and TRBJ1-1, with 8 bases matching TRBD1. V lost 5 bases and J lost 5; bases outside the gene matches: 13. The CDR3 covers 16 residues. Germline values: CDR1 SGHAT, CDR2 FQDESV (reference sequence). The CDR3 sequence is CASSPGRGQGETEAFF. CDR3 sequence (DNA): TGTGCCAGCAGCCCCGGCCGAGGACAGGGAGAGACTGAAGCTTTCTTT.

The rearrangement links TRBV5-1 to TRBJ1-2; TRBD1 matches 7 bases. V lost 7 bases and J lost 2; bases outside the gene matches: 11. This CDR3 has 15 amino acids. From germline, CDR1 is SGHRS and CDR2 YFSETQ. CDR3 residues: CASYEGGQTNYGYTF. In DNA form, the CDR3 reads TGCGCCAGCTACGAAGGGGGACAGACAAACTATGGCTACACCTTC. Full variable domain (missing parts from reference TRBV5-1 and TRBJ1-2): KAGVTQTPRYLIKTRGQQVTLSCSPISGHRSVSWYQQTPGQGLQFLFEYFSETQRNKGNFPGRFSGRQFSNSRSEMNVSTLELGDSALYLCASYEGGQTNYGYTFGSGTRLTVV.

V and J are TRBV12-3 or TRBV12-4 and TRBJ2-2; 7 bases agree with TRBD2. The CDR3 contains 15 residues. J was trimmed by 6 bases and V by 5 bases; bases with no gene match: 9. This CDR3 reads CASSPDLTSSGELFF. CDR3 bases: TGTGCCAGCAGTCCCGACTTGACTAGCTCCGGGGAGCTGTTTTTT.

This clonotype showed up many times. The chain couples TRBV20-1 to TRBJ1-3; D remains unclear. The CDR3 spans 13 residues. Trimming took off 1 base at V and 0 bases at J, with 4 bases between the two ends. The germline V gene encodes CDR1 DFQATT and CDR2 SNEGSKA (reference sequence). The CDR3 sequence: CSARANSGNTIYF. The CDR3 DNA follows: TGCAGTGCTAGAGCCAACTCTGGAAACACCATATATTTT.

Ten or more counts support this clonotype. This chain joins TRBV10-1 and TRBJ2-1; no reliable D call. Germline V gene data show CDR1 as WNHNN and CDR2 as SYGVQD (reference sequence). The CDR3 sequence is 16 residues long. Trimming pared 5 bases from V and 0 bases from J, leaving 14 bases between. The CDR3 DNA is TGCGCCAGCAGTCCAAGACTGGAAAGCTCCTACAATGAGCAGTTCTTC. Translated: CASSPRLESSYNEQFF.

In DNA, the CDR3 is TGCGCCAGCAGCTGGCAGGGTGCCCTGGACGAGCAGTACTTC. As protein: CASSWQGALDEQYF. The V gene is TRBV5-1, the J gene TRBJ2-7; possibly TRBD1 for D (5 bases). CDR1 SGHRS and CDR2 YFSETQ come from the germline V gene. The CDR3 runs to 14 residues. Trimming took off 3 bases at V and 5 bases at J, with 15 bases between the two ends.

This clonotype was recorded at least ten times. This CDR3 reads CASSTGDGRLGTEAFF. The CDR3 DNA follows: TGTGCCAGCAGCACCGGAGATGGGAGGTTAGGCACTGAAGCTTTCTTT. The V and J genes are TRBV7-2 and TRBJ1-1; D gene unclear. The length of the CDR3 is 16 residues. The germline V and J ends were trimmed by 5 bases and 4 bases, with 20 bases remaining between them. CDR1 and CDR2 from the germline V gene are SGHTA and FQGNSA.

There are many counts of this clonotype. This sequence joins TRBV20-1 and TRBJ2-3, with 7 bases aligning to TRBD2. Germline loops: CDR1 DFQATT, CDR2 SNEGSKA (reference sequence). CDR3 size: 14 residues. V dropped 4 bases and J dropped 2; count of bases not matched to a gene: 6. DNA for the CDR3: TGCAGTGCTACTCGGGGGGAGGTCACAGATACGCAGTATTTT. This encodes CSATRGEVTDTQYF.

This clonotype was observed many times. The V gene is TRBV4-2, the J gene TRBJ2-5; weak D call: TRBD1 (5 bases). CDR3 size: 15 residues. From germline, CDR1 is LGHNA and CDR2 YNFKEQ. Trimming took off 4 bases at V and 4 bases at J, with 16 bases between the two ends. Here the CDR3 DNA reads TGTGCCAGCAGCCTTCAGGGCAGGCCGGGAGAGACCCAGTACTTC. Translating it yields CASSLQGRPGETQYF.

The sample holds many counts of this clonotype. The chain couples TRBV24-1 to TRBJ2-5; 8 nucleotides align to TRBD1. Germline CDR1 and CDR2: KGHDR and SFDVKD. The CDR3 contains 16 residues. Trimming cost V 5 bases and J 3 bases; bases outside gene matches: 10. CDR3 coding DNA: TGTGCCACCAGTGTTACCGGACAGGGATGGAAAGAGACCCAGTACTTC. It yields the protein CATSVTGQGWKETQYF.

In this sample, this clonotype turned up many times. The rearrangement uses TRBV7-2 and TRBJ2-7, with a tentative D call TRBD2 (5 bases). Trimming stripped 5 bases from V and 7 bases from J, with 18 bases between. CDR3 size: 14 residues. Germline CDR1 and CDR2: SGHTA and FQGNSA. The CDR3 protein is CASSASRGPGEQYF. DNA for the CDR3: TGTGCCAGCAGCGCGAGCCGCGGGCCCGGGGAGCAGTACTTC.

This clonotype was recorded many times. The rearrangement uses TRBV6-5 and TRBJ2-1, with 12 bases matching TRBD2. This CDR3 region has 16 residues. In germline, CDR1 is MNHEY, CDR2 SVGAGI. The trim removed 2 bases at V and 6 bases at J, leaving 5 bases unmatched. CDR3 bases: TGTGCCAGCAGTTACCCGACTAGCGGGAGTGTCAATGAGCAGTTCTTC. Residues: CASSYPTSGSVNEQFF.

Ten or more counts support this clonotype. Here the CDR3 DNA reads TGTGCCACCACCTTGTGGGGGAGGCACACAGATACGCAGTATTTT. This gives the protein CATTLWGRHTDTQYF. This chain connects TRBV12-3 or TRBV12-4 to TRBJ2-3; D perhaps matches TRBD2 (6 bases). Trimming cost V 10 bases and J 2 bases, with 19 bases left between them. This CDR3 has 15 residues.

This clonotype has a count of ten or more. This chain links TRBV27 with TRBJ2-1, with unresolved D. V was clipped by 5 bases and J by 6 bases, with 14 bases between them. CDR1 and CDR2 (germline): MNHEY, SMNVEV (reference sequence). The CDR3 loop spans 14 amino acids. The CDR3 spells CASSPQGRINEQFF. CDR3 DNA sequence: TGTGCCAGCAGTCCCCAAGGACGGATCAATGAGCAGTTCTTC.

This clonotype was seen ten or more times. The J gene is TRBJ2-2, the V gene TRBV4-2; D is possibly TRBD1 (5 bases). The germline V gene has CDR1 LGHNA and CDR2 YNFKEQ. The CDR3 totals 12 residues. With 3 bases removed from V and 8 bases from J, the gap between germline ends came to 7 bases. The CDR3 DNA follows: TGTGCCAGCAGCCAGAACAGGGGGGAGCTGTTTTTT. Translating gives CASSQNRGELFF.

As regards this clonotype: Just one base apart from a much larger clone, this may be a read error. The J gene is TRBJ2-5, the V gene TRBV5-1; D gene ambiguous. The CDR3 has 15 residues. Germline V gene data show CDR1 as SGHRS and CDR2 as YFSETQ. V was clipped by 6 bases and J by 0 bases, with 15 bases between them. The chain's CDR3 is CASNSAQGYQETQYF. The CDR3 DNA reads as TGCGCCAGCAACTCGGCTCAAGGGTACCAAGAGACCCAGTACTTC.

The sample holds many counts of this clonotype. V usage is TRBV27 and J usage is TRBJ2-1, with 8 bases fitting TRBD2. V lost 8 bases and J lost 0; bases outside the gene matches: 21. Germline lookup yields CDR1 MNHEY and CDR2 SMNVEV (reference sequence). The CDR3 covers 20 residues. CDR3 sequence reads: CASGLRPGLEDGSSYNEQFF. CDR3 nucleotide sequence: TGTGCCAGCGGTCTGAGACCGGGACTAGAAGATGGAAGCTCCTACAATGAGCAGTTCTTC.

The chain has TRBV21-1 and TRBJ2-2. TRBV21-1 is a recognized pseudogene. The CDR3 covers 16 residues. CDR3 DNA: TGTGCCAGCAGCAAAGGGGCAAGGCTGAACACCGGGGAGCTGTTTTTT. Its translation is CASSKGARLNTGELFF.

This clonotype was seen repeatedly, ten times or more. CDR3 nucleotides: TGTGCCAGCAGGGTTACGTGGGCTGAAGCTTTCTTT. Its protein is CASRVTWAEAFF. This sequence joins TRBV12-3 or TRBV12-4 and TRBJ1-1, with D uncertain. The V and J ends lost 6 bases and 6 bases respectively, with 11 bases between them. The CDR3 contains 12 residues.

This clonotype was picked up many times. CDR3 residues: CSVEGTSGRTTKRYNEQFF. CDR3 coding DNA: TGCAGCGTTGAAGGGACTAGCGGGAGGACCACCAAGCGGTACAATGAGCAGTTCTTC. The rearrangement joins TRBV29-1 to TRBJ2-1; 14 positions agree with TRBD2. Germline CDR1 and CDR2: SQVTM and ANQGSEA. This CDR3 spans 19 amino acids. Losses at the gene ends were 1 base for V and 4 bases for J; bases not matched to a gene: 12.

There are many counts of this clonotype. The V gene is TRBV6-1, the J gene TRBJ2-7; no firm D call. Germline V CDR1 and CDR2: MNHNS, SASEGT. Trimming stripped 5 bases from V and 3 bases from J, with 5 bases between. The CDR3 extends over 11 amino acids. CDR3 in amino acids: CASSSYYEQYF. CDR3 DNA sequence: TGTGCCAGCAGTTCCTACTACGAGCAGTACTTC.

The table lists this clonotype with a few counts. One base away lies a much larger clone, so this may be a sequencing read error. This chain links TRBV18 with TRBJ1-5; D uncertain. The CDR3 has 14 residues. Germline CDR1 is KGHSH and CDR2 is LQKENI. The CDR3 nucleotides are TGTGCCGGCTCACCCGAAAGTTTCAATCAGCCCCAGCATTTT. It translates to CAGSPESFNQPQHF.

As concerns this clonotype: A much larger clone differs from this one at a single base, so this may be a read error. The conserved closing phenylalanine or tryptophan is absent in this CDR3, likely reflecting a read error. The chain uses TRBV20-1 and TRBJ2-4; the D gene is possibly TRBD1 (6 bases). CDR1 is DFQATT and CDR2 is SNEGSKA in the germline V gene (reference sequence). V lost 5 bases and J lost 5, with 10 bases in between. The CDR3 is made up of 12 amino acids. The CDR3, as DNA: TGCAGTGCTGTCCGACAGGAAAACATTCAGTACCTC. Protein product: CSAVRQENIQYL.

There are many counts of this clonotype. The rearrangement uses TRBV10-3 and TRBJ2-7; D gene ambiguous. The CDR3 is 14 amino acids. V shed 6 bases and J shed 0 bases, with 12 bases lying between them. The germline V gene has CDR1 ENHRY and CDR2 SYGVKD. This CDR3 reads CAIRPDASSYEQYF. The CDR3 DNA sequence: TGTGCCATCAGGCCCGACGCGAGCTCCTACGAGCAGTACTTC.

This clonotype was seen ten or more times. The chain joins TRBV15 to TRBJ2-7; TRBD1 might be the D (5 bases). Germline CDR1 LNHNV, CDR2 YYDKDF (reference sequence). V was cut by 6 bases and J by 7 bases, with 10 bases left in between. CDR3 length: 11 residues. The CDR3 is CATRAGNEQYF. The CDR3 DNA reads TGTGCCACCAGGGCAGGGAATGAGCAGTACTTC.

This clonotype was counted at least ten times. The chain joins TRBV7-9 to TRBJ1-1, with D possibly TRBD1 on 6 matching bases. This CDR3 spans 13 amino acids. Trimming shortened V by 8 bases and J by 1 base, and 11 bases separated the two germline ends. Germline V gives CDR1 SEHNR, CDR2 FQNEAQ (reference sequence). The CDR3, as DNA: TGTGCCAGCTTTTGGGGGGCGAACACTGAAGCTTTCTTT. Translated, it gives CASFWGANTEAFF.

This clonotype was found many times. V and J are TRBV9 and TRBJ2-5; possible D gene TRBD2, 7 bases. Trimming pared 3 bases from V and 0 bases from J, leaving 18 bases between. Germline CDR1 reads SGDLS; CDR2 reads YYNGEE. This CDR3 is built from 17 residues. The CDR3 reads CASSGGGRSGHQETQYF. CDR3 coding DNA: TGTGCCAGCAGCGGCGGGGGCCGGAGCGGACACCAAGAGACCCAGTACTTC.

The chain has TRBV19 and TRBJ1-2, with D hard to call. Per germline, CDR1 LNHDA and CDR2 SQIVND (reference sequence). This CDR3 is 13 amino acids long. V was shortened by 4 bases and J by 4 bases, with 10 bases between the two germline ends. CDR3 sequence reads: CASSSRLGYGYTF. The CDR3 DNA sequence: TGTGCCAGTAGTAGCCGACTAGGCTATGGCTACACCTTC.

This clonotype appeared many times. The chain carries TRBV6-6 and TRBJ1-2; weak D call: TRBD1 (6 bases). The CDR3 has 19 residues. Trimming took off 4 bases at V and 5 bases at J, with 29 bases between the two ends. Germline lookup yields CDR1 MNHNY and CDR2 SVGAGI (reference sequence). DNA of the CDR3: TGTGCCAGCAGTTCCGCCTACACCGAACAGGGCGTTGAAACGTATGGCTACACCTTC. It specifies CASSSAYTEQGVETYGYTF.

This chain connects TRBV29-1 to TRBJ1-1, with TRBD1 matching over 7 bases. The V gene end was trimmed by 5 bases and the J gene end by 3 bases; junction bases not matched to a gene: 3. The CDR3 has 12 residues. Per the germline V gene, CDR1 is SQVTM and CDR2 is ANQGSEA. The CDR3 nucleotides read TGCAGCGTTCTGGGACAGTACACTGAAGCTTTCTTT. Translation: CSVLGQYTEAFF.

This clonotype was recorded at least ten times. This sequence joins TRBV20-1 and TRBJ1-5; no reliable D call. The CDR3 length is 13 residues. The germline V gene encodes CDR1 DFQATT and CDR2 SNEGSKA (reference sequence). Trimming pared 2 bases from V and 2 bases from J, leaving 7 bases between. CDR3 bases: TGCAGTGCTAGAATAGGAGGCAATCAGCCCCAGCATTTT. Encoded protein: CSARIGGNQPQHF.

This clonotype was seen repeatedly, ten times or more. The V and J genes are TRBV24-1 and TRBJ2-3; possible D gene TRBD2, 6 bases. The CDR3 is made up of 16 amino acids. Germline V gene lookup returns CDR1 KGHDR and CDR2 SFDVKD. V was pared by 2 bases and J by 2 bases, with 13 bases between. CDR3 DNA: TGTGCCACCAGTGATTCCAACCGGGACTCCACAGATACGCAGTATTTT. The encoded protein is CATSDSNRDSTDTQYF.